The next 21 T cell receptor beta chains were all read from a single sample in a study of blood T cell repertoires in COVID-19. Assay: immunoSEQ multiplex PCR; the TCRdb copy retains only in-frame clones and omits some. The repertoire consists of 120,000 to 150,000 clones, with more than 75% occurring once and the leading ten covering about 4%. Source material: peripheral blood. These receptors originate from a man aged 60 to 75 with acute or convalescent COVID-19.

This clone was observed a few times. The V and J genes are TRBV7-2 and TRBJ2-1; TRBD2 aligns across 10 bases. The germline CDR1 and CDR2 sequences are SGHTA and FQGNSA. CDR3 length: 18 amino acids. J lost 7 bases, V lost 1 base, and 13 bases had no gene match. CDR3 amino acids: CASSLGGSTSGPPNEQFF. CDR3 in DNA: TGTGCCAGCAGCTTAGGCGGCTCGACTAGCGGGCCCCCTAATGAGCAGTTCTTC. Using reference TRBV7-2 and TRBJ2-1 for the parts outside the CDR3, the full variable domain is GAGVSQSPSNKVTEKGKDVELRCDPISGHTALYWYRQSLGQGLEFLIYFQGNSAPDKSGLPSDRFSAERTGGSVSTLTIQRTQQEDSAVYLCASSLGGSTSGPPNEQFFGPGTRLTVL.

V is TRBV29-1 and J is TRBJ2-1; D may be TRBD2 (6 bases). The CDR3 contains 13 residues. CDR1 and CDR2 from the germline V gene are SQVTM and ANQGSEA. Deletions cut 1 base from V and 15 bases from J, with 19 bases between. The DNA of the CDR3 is TGCAGCGTTGAAGTAAGTGGGAGGACCAACTGGTTCTTC. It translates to CSVEVSGRTNWFF.

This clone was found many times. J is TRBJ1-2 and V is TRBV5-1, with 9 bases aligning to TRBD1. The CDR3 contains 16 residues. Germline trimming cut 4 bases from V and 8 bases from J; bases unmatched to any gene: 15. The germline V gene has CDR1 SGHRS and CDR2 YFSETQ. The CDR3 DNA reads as TGCGCCAGCAGCCTCGTCCCGGGACAGGGTGGGAGCGGCTACACCTTC. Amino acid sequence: CASSLVPGQGGSGYTF.

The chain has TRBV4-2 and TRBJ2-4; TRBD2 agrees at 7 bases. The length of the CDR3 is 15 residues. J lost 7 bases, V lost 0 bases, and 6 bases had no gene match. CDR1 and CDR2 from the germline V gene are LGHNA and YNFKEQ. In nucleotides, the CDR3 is TGTGCCAGCAGCCAAGATCAACTAGCGAGGAACATTCAGTACTTC. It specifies CASSQDQLARNIQYF.

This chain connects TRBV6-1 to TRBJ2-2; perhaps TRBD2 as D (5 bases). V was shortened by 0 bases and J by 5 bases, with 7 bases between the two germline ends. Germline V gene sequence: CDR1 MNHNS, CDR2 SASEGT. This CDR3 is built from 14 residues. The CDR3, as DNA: TGTGCCAGCAGTGAAGCGAGAGGGACCGGGGAGCTGTTTTTT. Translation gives CASSEARGTGELFF.

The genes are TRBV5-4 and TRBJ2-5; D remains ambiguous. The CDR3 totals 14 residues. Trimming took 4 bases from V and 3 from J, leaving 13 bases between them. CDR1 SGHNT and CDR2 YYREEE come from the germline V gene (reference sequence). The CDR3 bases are TGTGCCAGCAGCACTATGGCACTTGAAGAGACCCAGTACTTC. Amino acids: CASSTMALEETQYF.

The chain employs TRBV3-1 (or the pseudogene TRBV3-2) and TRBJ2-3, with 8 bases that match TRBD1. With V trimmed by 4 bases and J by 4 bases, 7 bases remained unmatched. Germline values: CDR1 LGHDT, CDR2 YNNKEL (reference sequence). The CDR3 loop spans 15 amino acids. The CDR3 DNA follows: TGTGCCAGCAGCCCAGGACAGGGTCGGGCAGATACGCAGTATTTT. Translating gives CASSPGQGRADTQYF.

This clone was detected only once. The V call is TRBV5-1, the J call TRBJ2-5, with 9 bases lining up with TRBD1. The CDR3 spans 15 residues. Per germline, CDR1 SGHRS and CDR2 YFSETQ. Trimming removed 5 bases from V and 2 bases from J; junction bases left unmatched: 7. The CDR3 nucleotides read TGCGCCAGCAGGCCCGGGACAGGGCAACAAGAGACCCAGTACTTC. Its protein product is CASRPGTGQQETQYF.

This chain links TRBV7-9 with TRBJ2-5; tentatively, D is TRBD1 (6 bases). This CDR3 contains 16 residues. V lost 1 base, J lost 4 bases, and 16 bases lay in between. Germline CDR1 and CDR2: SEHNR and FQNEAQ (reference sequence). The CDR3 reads CASSLGEGVMRETQYF. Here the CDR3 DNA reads TGTGCCAGCAGCTTAGGAGAGGGGGTAATGAGAGAGACCCAGTACTTC. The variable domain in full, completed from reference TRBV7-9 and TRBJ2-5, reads DTGVSQNPRHKITKRGQNVTFRCDPISEHNRLYWYRQTLGQGPEFLTYFQNEAQLEKSRLLSDRFSAERPKGSFSTLEIQRTEQGDSAMYLCASSLGEGVMRETQYFGPGTRLLVL.

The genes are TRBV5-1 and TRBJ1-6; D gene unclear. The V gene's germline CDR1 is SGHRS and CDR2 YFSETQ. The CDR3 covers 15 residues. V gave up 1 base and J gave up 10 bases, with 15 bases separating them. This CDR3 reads CASSLIHPRESPLHF. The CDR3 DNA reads TGCGCCAGCAGCTTGATACACCCCCGGGAGTCACCCCTCCACTTT. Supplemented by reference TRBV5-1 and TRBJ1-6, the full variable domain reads KAGVTQTPRYLIKTRGQQVTLSCSPISGHRSVSWYQQTPGQGLQFLFEYFSETQRNKGNFPGRFSGRQFSNSRSEMNVSTLELGDSALYLCASSLIHPRESPLHFGNGTRLTVT.

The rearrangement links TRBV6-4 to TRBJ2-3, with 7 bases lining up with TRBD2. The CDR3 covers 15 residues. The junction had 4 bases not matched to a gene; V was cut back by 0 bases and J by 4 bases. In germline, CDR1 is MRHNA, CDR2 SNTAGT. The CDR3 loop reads CASSDSTSASDTQYF. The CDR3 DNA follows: TGTGCCAGCAGTGACTCTACTAGCGCTTCAGATACGCAGTATTTT.

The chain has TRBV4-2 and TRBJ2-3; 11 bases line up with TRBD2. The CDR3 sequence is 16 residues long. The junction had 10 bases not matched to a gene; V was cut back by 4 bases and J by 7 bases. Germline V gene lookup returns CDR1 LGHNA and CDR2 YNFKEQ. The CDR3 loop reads CASSPGTSGPGNTQYF. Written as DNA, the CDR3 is TGTGCCAGCAGCCCGGGGACTAGCGGACCCGGTAATACGCAGTATTTT.

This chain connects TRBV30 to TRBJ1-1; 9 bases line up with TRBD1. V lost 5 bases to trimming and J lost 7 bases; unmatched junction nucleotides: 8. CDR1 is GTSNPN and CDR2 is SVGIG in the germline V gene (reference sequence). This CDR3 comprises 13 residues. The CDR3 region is CAWAGTGNREAFF. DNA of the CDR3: TGTGCCTGGGCCGGGACAGGGAATCGTGAAGCTTTCTTT.

The DNA for the CDR3 is TGTGCCAGCAGTTTCCGCAACGGAGATACGCAGTATTTT. It codes for CASSFRNGDTQYF. This chain joins TRBV27 and TRBJ2-3; D unclear. The V gene's germline CDR1 is MNHEY and CDR2 SMNVEV (reference sequence). With 3 bases removed from V and 5 bases from J, the gap between germline ends came to 9 bases. There are 13 residues in the CDR3.

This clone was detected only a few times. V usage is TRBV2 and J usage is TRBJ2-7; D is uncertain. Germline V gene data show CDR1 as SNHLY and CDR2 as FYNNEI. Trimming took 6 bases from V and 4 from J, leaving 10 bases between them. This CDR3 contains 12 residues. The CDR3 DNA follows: TGTGCCAGCAGCCGAGATGAGTACGAGCAGTACTTC. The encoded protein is CASSRDEYEQYF.

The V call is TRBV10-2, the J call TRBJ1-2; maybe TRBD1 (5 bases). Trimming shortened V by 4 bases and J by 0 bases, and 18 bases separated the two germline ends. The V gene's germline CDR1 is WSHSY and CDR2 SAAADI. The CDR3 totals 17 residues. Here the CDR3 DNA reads TGCGCCAGCAGTGGTCGGGGGGACGCCATATCTAACTATGGCTACACCTTC. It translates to CASSGRGDAISNYGYTF.

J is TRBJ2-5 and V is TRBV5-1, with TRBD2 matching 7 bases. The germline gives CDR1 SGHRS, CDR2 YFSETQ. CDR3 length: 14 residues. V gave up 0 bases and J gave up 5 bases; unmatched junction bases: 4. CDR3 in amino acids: CASSLGAGVETQYF. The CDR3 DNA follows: TGCGCCAGCAGCTTGGGGGCGGGAGTGGAGACCCAGTACTTC.

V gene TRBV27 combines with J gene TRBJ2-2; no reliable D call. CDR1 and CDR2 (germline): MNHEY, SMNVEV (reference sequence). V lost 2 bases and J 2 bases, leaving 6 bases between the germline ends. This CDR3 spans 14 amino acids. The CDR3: CASSLQFNTGELFF. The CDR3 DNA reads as TGTGCCAGCAGTTTACAGTTCAACACCGGGGAGCTGTTTTTT.

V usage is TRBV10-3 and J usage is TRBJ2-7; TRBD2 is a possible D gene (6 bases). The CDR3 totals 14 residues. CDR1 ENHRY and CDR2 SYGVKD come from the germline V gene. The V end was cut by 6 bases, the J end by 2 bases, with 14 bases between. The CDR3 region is CAIRRDFLTYEQYF. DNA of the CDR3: TGTGCCATCAGAAGGGACTTTTTAACCTACGAGCAGTACTTC.

CDR3 region: CASSPGIGGQVEKLFF. The CDR3 DNA reads TGTGCCAGCAGCCCAGGCATTGGAGGGCAGGTTGAAAAACTGTTTTTT. This sequence joins TRBV7-9 and TRBJ1-4, with D unclear. Germline values: CDR1 SEHNR, CDR2 FQNEAQ (reference sequence). This CDR3 comprises 16 residues. The V end lost 5 bases, the J end lost 7 bases, and 20 bases lay between the germline ends. Full variable domain (outside the CDR3, taken from reference TRBV7-9 and TRBJ1-4): DTGVSQNPRHKITKRGQNVTFRCDPISEHNRLYWYRQTLGQGPEFLTYFQNEAQLEKSRLLSDRFSAERPKGSFSTLEIQRTEQGDSAMYLCASSPGIGGQVEKLFFGSGTQLSVL.

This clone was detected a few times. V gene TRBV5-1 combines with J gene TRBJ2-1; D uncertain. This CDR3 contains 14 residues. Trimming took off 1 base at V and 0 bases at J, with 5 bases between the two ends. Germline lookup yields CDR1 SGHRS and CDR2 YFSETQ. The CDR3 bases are TGCGCCAGCAGCTTGTCGAGCTCCTACAATGAGCAGTTCTTC. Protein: CASSLSSSYNEQFF.